The 10 T cell receptor beta chains below come from one sample, sequenced in a study of shared clonotypes between healthy human individuals. Sequencing was performed with immunoSEQ multiplex PCR; in TCRdb, only in-frame clones are kept and a portion is missing. The sample gives about 2 million clones, just under 95% of which show up once; roughly 1% is in the top ten. Positive CCR7 selection of CD45RO-negative cells yielded the naive CD8 cells, and terminally differentiated effector memory CD45RA+ cells were excluded. Source material: naive CD8+ T cells sorted from blood. These TCRs come from a man aged 18 to 30 in good health.

The gene calls are TRBV6-6 and TRBJ2-7, with D possibly called TRBD1 or TRBD2 (6 bases each). From germline, CDR1 is MNHNY and CDR2 SVGAGI (reference sequence). The V and J ends lost 7 bases and 6 bases respectively, with 16 bases between them. This CDR3 has 13 residues. The DNA of the CDR3 is TGTGCCAGCAAAAGAAGGGGGGCCCCCGAGCAGTACTTC. Its protein is CASKRRGAPEQYF.

The genes are TRBV27 and TRBJ2-3, with TRBD2 matching 11 bases. Germline CDR1 reads MNHEY; CDR2 reads SMNVEV (reference sequence). This CDR3 is 17 amino acids long. Losses at the gene ends were 5 bases for V and 1 base for J; bases not matched to a gene: 8. CDR3 in DNA: TGTGCCAGCAGTATACAGACTAGCGGGATTGGCACAGATACGCAGTATTTT. Protein sequence: CASSIQTSGIGTDTQYF.

The chain is built from TRBV6-1 and TRBJ2-7; D is unclear. The CDR3 totals 11 residues. The V end was cut by 9 bases, the J end by 7 bases, with 13 bases between. Per germline, CDR1 MNHNS and CDR2 SASEGT. The CDR3 loop reads CASMGSLEQYF. Written as DNA, the CDR3 is TGTGCCAGTATGGGGTCATTAGAGCAGTACTTC.

J is TRBJ2-5 and V is TRBV6-9; D possibly uses TRBD1 or TRBD2 (5 bases each). The V gene's germline CDR1 is MNHGY and CDR2 SVAAGI. The CDR3 covers 13 residues. V gave up 4 bases and J gave up 5 bases, with 11 bases separating them. CDR3 in amino acids: CASSWGRAETQYF. As DNA, the CDR3 is TGTGCCAGCAGTTGGGGACGGGCGGAGACCCAGTACTTC.

This chain uses TRBV15 with TRBJ2-1, with D maybe TRBD1 (5 bases). From germline, CDR1 is LNHNV and CDR2 YYDKDF (reference sequence). Trimming took 3 bases from V and 2 from J, leaving 11 bases between them. There are 15 residues in the CDR3. The CDR3 DNA sequence: TGTGCCACCAGCAGGGCGGACACTCCCTACAATGAGCAGTTCTTC. Its protein product is CATSRADTPYNEQFF.

The rearrangement links TRBV5-6 to TRBJ1-3; TRBD1 might be the D (5 bases). Germline CDR1 and CDR2: SGHDT and YYEEEE. Trimming shortened V by 2 bases and J by 0 bases, and 15 bases separated the two germline ends. There are 17 residues in the CDR3. CDR3: CASSLPDSPHSGNTIYF. The CDR3 nucleotides read TGTGCCAGCAGCTTACCCGACAGTCCCCACTCTGGAAACACCATATATTTT. Supplemented by reference TRBV5-6 and TRBJ1-3, the full variable domain reads DAGVTQSPTHLIKTRGQQVTLRCSPKSGHDTVSWYQQALGQGPQFIFQYYEEEERQRGNFPDRFSGHQFPNYSSELNVNALLLGDSALYLCASSLPDSPHSGNTIYFGEGSWLTVV.

The V call is TRBV4-3, the J call TRBJ2-7, with 8 bases aligning to TRBD1. CDR1 LGHNA and CDR2 YSLEER come from the germline V gene. The CDR3 consists of 14 residues. J gave up 6 bases and V 1 base, and 5 bases lay outside the gene matches. Written as DNA, the CDR3 is TGCGCCAGCAGCCAAGCTATGGACAGGGCCGAGCAGTACTTC. It is translated as CASSQAMDRAEQYF.

The chain combines TRBV11-2 with TRBJ2-2; weak D call: TRBD1 (5 bases). The CDR3 is made up of 14 amino acids. Germline CDR1 is SGHAT and CDR2 is FQNNGV. The V end lost 8 bases, the J end lost 0 bases, and 10 bases lay between the germline ends. CDR3: CASFGHSNTGELFF. The CDR3 DNA follows: TGTGCCAGCTTCGGACACTCGAACACCGGGGAGCTGTTTTTT.

About this clone: Other DNA sequences of this sample code for an identical CDR3. The chain joins TRBV9 to TRBJ1-2; TRBD1 matches 7 bases. CDR3 length equals 12 residues. V gave up 3 bases and J gave up 8 bases; unmatched junction bases: 4. Germline-derived CDR1 and CDR2 are SGDLS and YYNGEE. The chain's CDR3 is CASSGTGVGYTF. CDR3 sequence (DNA): TGTGCCAGCAGCGGTACAGGGGTGGGCTACACCTTC.

Concerning this clone: Other DNA sequences of this sample code for an identical CDR3. The chain couples TRBV7-2 to TRBJ2-7; no reliable D call. Deletions cut 0 bases from V and 2 bases from J, with 5 bases between. Germline V gene sequence: CDR1 SGHTA, CDR2 FQGNSA. The CDR3 consists of 13 residues. In nucleotides, the CDR3 is TGTGCCAGCAGCTTAGCGGAAACCTACGAGCAGTACTTC. Amino acid sequence: CASSLAETYEQYF.